Below, 15 T cell receptor beta chains from the same sample are listed, as sequenced in a study of early T cells in non-severe SARS-CoV-2 infection. TCRdb fed the 5' RACE reads into MiXCR, producing one record per CDR3 protein. The repertoire has roughly 80,000 distinct CDR3 sequences, 11% of them found once; the top ten carry 12%. The starting material was whole blood, obtained at baseline. All receptors come from an adult who was a healthcare worker with PCR-confirmed SARS-CoV-2 infection or an uninfected control (not recorded which).

This clonotype was detected ten times or more. The genes are TRBV12-3 or TRBV12-4 and TRBJ1-2; 10 nucleotides align to TRBD1. This CDR3 contains 14 residues. J lost 6 bases, V lost 1 base, and 2 bases had no gene match. The chain's CDR3 is CASSLVGTGDGYTF. In DNA form, the CDR3 reads TGTGCCAGCAGTTTAGTGGGGACAGGGGATGGCTACACCTTC.

The table lists this clonotype with many counts. The chain carries TRBV19 and TRBJ1-1, with unresolved D. Germline V gives CDR1 LNHDA, CDR2 SQIVND (reference sequence). The ends were cut back, 6 bases at V and 5 bases at J, with 16 bases in the middle. This CDR3 is built from 14 residues. CDR3 loop: CASSTSWGLTEAFF. The CDR3, as DNA: TGTGCCAGTAGCACAAGTTGGGGTCTGACTGAAGCTTTCTTT.

This chain uses TRBV9 with TRBJ2-3, with 7 nucleotides matching TRBD1. Looked up from germline, CDR1 is SGDLS and CDR2 is YYNGEE. The CDR3 contains 14 residues. J lost 0 bases, V lost 7 bases, and 5 bases had no gene match. CDR3 sequence: CASGQDPSTDTQYF. CDR3 nucleotide sequence: TGTGCCAGCGGACAGGACCCGAGCACAGATACGCAGTATTTT.

In its sample, this clonotype was seen many times. The chain carries TRBV6-2 or TRBV6-3 and TRBJ2-7; the D gene is possibly TRBD1 (5 bases). The CDR3 covers 16 residues. Germline V gene data show CDR1 as MNHEY and CDR2 as SVGEGT. Trimming shortened V by 5 bases and J by 0 bases, and 17 bases separated the two germline ends. The CDR3 sequence: CASSQGVSRSSYEQYF. CDR3 in DNA: TGTGCCAGCAGTCAGGGCGTGAGTAGGAGCTCCTACGAGCAGTACTTC.

In this sample, this clonotype turned up a few times. J is TRBJ1-6 and V is TRBV30; D gene ambiguous. CDR1 is GTSNPN and CDR2 is SVGIG in the germline V gene (reference sequence). CDR3 size: 15 residues. V was pared by 0 bases and J by 4 bases, with 10 bases between. CDR3 protein: CAWSVNSQYNSPLHF. As DNA, the CDR3 is TGTGCCTGGAGTGTGAACAGCCAATATAATTCACCCCTCCACTTT.

The V gene is TRBV6-2 or TRBV6-3, the J gene TRBJ2-4; 7 bases line up with TRBD2. CDR3 length: 18 amino acids. The germline gives CDR1 MNHEY, CDR2 SVGEGT. V shed 4 bases and J 0 bases; nucleotides not matched to a gene: 12. CDR3 sequence: CASSSWGESGVAKNIQYF. The CDR3 DNA reads as TGTGCCAGCAGTTCCTGGGGTGAAAGCGGGGTAGCCAAAAACATTCAGTACTTC.

This clonotype was counted many times. The CDR3 protein is CASSFAPGGAEAFF. The CDR3 nucleotides read TGTGCCAGCAGCTTCGCCCCAGGAGGCGCTGAAGCTTTCTTT. The chain recombines TRBV7-2 with TRBJ1-1; no clear D. Trimming left V 3 bases short and J 6 bases short, with 14 bases between. Germline CDR1 and CDR2: SGHTA and FQGNSA. CDR3 length: 14 residues.

The rearrangement links TRBV19 to TRBJ1-4; D is perhaps TRBD1 (6 bases). The CDR3 is made up of 14 amino acids. Trimming cost V 6 bases and J 7 bases, with 15 bases left between them. Germline lookup yields CDR1 LNHDA and CDR2 SQIVND (reference sequence). The CDR3 DNA sequence: TGTGCCAGTAGAGATACAGGGTCCCGTGAAAAACTGTTTTTT. Amino acids: CASRDTGSREKLFF.

The gene calls are TRBV27 and TRBJ2-6; no definite D call. CDR1 and CDR2 from the germline V gene are MNHEY and SMNVEV (reference sequence). The CDR3 runs to 15 residues. Trimming stripped 4 bases from V and 1 base from J, with 8 bases between. CDR3 sequence: CASSSLGSGANVLTF. For the CDR3, the DNA is TGTGCCAGCAGTTCTCTGGGTTCTGGGGCCAACGTCCTGACTTTC.

The rearrangement joins TRBV12-5 to TRBJ2-7; the match to TRBD2 covers 8 bases. V trimming: 4 bases; J trimming: 0 bases; junction bases outside the gene matches: 8. Germline loops: CDR1 LGHNT, CDR2 FRNRAP. The CDR3 has 16 amino acids. CDR3 loop: CASGSRERGSSYEQYF. The CDR3 DNA follows: TGTGCTAGTGGTTCCCGAGAGCGGGGGAGCTCCTACGAGCAGTACTTC.

This clonotype was counted at least ten times. The rearrangement links TRBV3-1 to TRBJ1-2, with 8 bases aligning to TRBD1. This CDR3 region has 15 residues. Germline V gene data show CDR1 as LGHDT and CDR2 as YNNKEL (reference sequence). The ends lost 1 base at V and 4 bases at J; junction bases unmatched: 5. The CDR3 here is CASSQGRQGIYGYTF. The CDR3 DNA reads TGTGCCAGCAGCCAAGGACGACAGGGGATCTATGGCTACACCTTC.

The gene calls are TRBV9 and TRBJ2-2; 8 bases align to TRBD1. Germline assignment: CDR1 SGDLS and CDR2 YYNGEE. V shed 3 bases, J shed 5 bases, and the junction held 6 bases outside the gene matches. The CDR3 is made up of 15 amino acids. This CDR3 reads CASSAAGGATGELFF. The CDR3 DNA follows: TGTGCCAGCAGCGCCGCAGGGGGCGCAACCGGGGAGCTGTTTTTT.

The table lists this clonotype with a few counts. The rearrangement joins TRBV7-3 to TRBJ2-2, with 10 bases lining up with TRBD1. Germline V lookup: CDR1 SGHTA, CDR2 FQGTGA. There are 13 residues in the CDR3. V trimming: 9 bases; J trimming: 6 bases; junction bases outside the gene matches: 4. The CDR3 reads CASRQGAAGELFF. For the CDR3, the DNA is TGTGCCAGTAGACAGGGGGCCGCCGGGGAGCTGTTTTTT.

At least ten counts were recorded for this clonotype. This CDR3 reads CASSASGTGLYNEQFF. CDR3 in DNA: TGTGCCAGCAGCGCCTCAGGGACAGGGCTATACAATGAGCAGTTCTTC. This chain joins TRBV7-3 and TRBJ2-1; 9 bases fit TRBD1. CDR3 length: 16 amino acids. CDR1 and CDR2 from the germline V gene are SGHTA and FQGTGA. Trimming at V came to 5 bases and at J to 4 bases, leaving 9 bases not matched to a gene.

This clonotype was detected ten times or more. The chain carries TRBV29-1 and TRBJ2-1; possible D gene TRBD2, 6 bases. The CDR3 has 15 amino acids. Germline CDR1 and CDR2: SQVTM and ANQGSEA. The V and J ends lost 4 bases and 4 bases respectively, with 17 bases between them. CDR3 loop: CSVARGVDLYNEQFF. The CDR3 DNA follows: TGCAGCGTTGCCCGCGGGGTCGATTTGTACAATGAGCAGTTCTTC.